This paragraph covers one T cell receptor (beta chain) sequence. The data derive from a study of cytomegalovirus exposure and HLA in healthy donors. PCR involved 60 Vbeta and 13 Jbeta primers. The table came from immunoSEQ multiplex PCR; TCRdb's copy has only in-frame clones and leaves some out. The table shows fewer than 110,000 clones, with about 74% occurring only once. Germline V lookup: CDR1 SGDLS, CDR2 YYNGEE. Trimming cost V 4 bases and J 11 bases, with 18 bases left between them. The CDR3 sequence is 14 residues long. The chain recombines TRBV9 with TRBJ1-4, with D possibly matching TRBD1 (6 bases). Sequencing was carried out using PBMCs. This TCR derives from a woman in her thirties or forties in good health and CMV-seropositive. The CDR3 sequence is CASSPSGTPGKLFF. DNA for the CDR3: TGTGCCAGCAGCCCCTCGGGGACACCGGGCAAACTGTTTTTT.